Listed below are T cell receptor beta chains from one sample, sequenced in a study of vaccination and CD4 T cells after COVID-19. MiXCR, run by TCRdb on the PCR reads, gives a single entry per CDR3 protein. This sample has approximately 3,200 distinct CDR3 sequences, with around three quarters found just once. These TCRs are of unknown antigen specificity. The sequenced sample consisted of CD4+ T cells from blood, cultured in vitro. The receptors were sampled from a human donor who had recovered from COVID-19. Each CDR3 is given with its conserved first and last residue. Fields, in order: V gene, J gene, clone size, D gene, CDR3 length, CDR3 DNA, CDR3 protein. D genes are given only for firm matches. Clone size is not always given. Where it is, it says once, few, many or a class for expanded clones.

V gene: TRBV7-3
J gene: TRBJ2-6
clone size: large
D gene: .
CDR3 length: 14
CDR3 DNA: TGTGCCAGCAGCTTGAATGCAGGGGCCAACGTCCTGACTTTC
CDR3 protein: CASSLNAGANVLTF

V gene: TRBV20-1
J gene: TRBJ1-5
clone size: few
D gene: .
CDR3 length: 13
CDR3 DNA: TGCAGTGCAAACCGAGCCGGGGATCAGCCCCAGCATTTT
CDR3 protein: CSANRAGDQPQHF

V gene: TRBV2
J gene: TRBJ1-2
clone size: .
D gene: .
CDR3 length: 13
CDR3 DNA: TGTGCCAGCAACCCAGGGGACACGGGTGGCTACACCTTC
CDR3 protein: CASNPGDTGGYTF

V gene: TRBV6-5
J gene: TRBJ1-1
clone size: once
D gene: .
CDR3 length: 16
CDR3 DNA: TGTGCCAGCAGTTACTCTAGGACAGATAGATACACTGAAGCTTTCTTT
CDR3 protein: CASSYSRTDRYTEAFF

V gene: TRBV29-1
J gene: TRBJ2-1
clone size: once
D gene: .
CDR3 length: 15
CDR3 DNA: TGCAGCTTGTGGGTGTCAGGGCATAGAGACAATGAGCAGTTCTTC
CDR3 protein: CSLWVSGHRDNEQFF

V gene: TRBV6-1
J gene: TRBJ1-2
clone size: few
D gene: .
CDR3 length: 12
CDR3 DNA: TGTGCCAGCAGTGAAAGGCCCCAAGGCTACACCTTC
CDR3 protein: CASSERPQGYTF

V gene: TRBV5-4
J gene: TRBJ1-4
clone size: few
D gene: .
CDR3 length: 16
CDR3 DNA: TGTGCCAGCAGCTCAAATCGACAGGATGGTAATGAAAAACTGTTTTTT
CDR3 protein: CASSSNRQDGNEKLFF

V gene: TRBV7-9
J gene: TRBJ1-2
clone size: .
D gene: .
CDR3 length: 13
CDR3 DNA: TGTGCCAGCAGCTTATTTTTCGCAGATGGCTACACCTTC
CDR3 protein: CASSLFFADGYTF

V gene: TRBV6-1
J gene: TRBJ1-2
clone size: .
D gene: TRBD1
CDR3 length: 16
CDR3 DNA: TGTGCCAGCAGGCCCGGATTGAGGGGGCGCGTCTATGGCTACACCTTC
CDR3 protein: CASRPGLRGRVYGYTF

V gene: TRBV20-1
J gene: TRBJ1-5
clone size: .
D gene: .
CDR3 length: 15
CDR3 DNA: TGCAGTGCTAGAGGGGCAGGTTATAGCAATCAGCCCCAGCATTTT
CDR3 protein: CSARGAGYSNQPQHF

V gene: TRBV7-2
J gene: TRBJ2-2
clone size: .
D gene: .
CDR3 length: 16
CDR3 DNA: TGTGCCAGCAGCTTAGCGGCCTCTTCGAACACCGGGGAGCTGTTTTTT
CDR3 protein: CASSLAASSNTGELFF